This TCR beta chain emerged from a study of Tregs in tolerant kidney transplant recipients. Notes on the study in general: Validation in larger populations is needed because few patients were studied. Tregs expanded with activated donor B cells seemed most donor-specific.

As regards this clone: Its antigen remains unknown.

Assay: immunoSEQ multiplex PCR; the TCRdb copy retains only in-frame clones and omits some. Of around 2,800 clones detected, around two fifths appear once; the ten largest clones hold roughly 6.8%. The CDR3 runs to 13 residues. V gave up 8 bases and J gave up 9 bases, with 17 bases separating them. Germline CDR1 is ENHRY and CDR2 is SYGVKD. This receptor was obtained from a human donor in good health. The chain couples TRBV10-3 to TRBJ2-1, with D perhaps matching TRBD1 (6 bases). The sequencing input was Tregs from blood grown in culture. The CDR3 DNA reads as TGTGCCATCGGGAAAGGGGGAGCCGGTGAGCAGTTCTTC. Its translation is CAIGKGGAGEQFF.